This TCR beta chain was obtained from a study of cytomegalovirus exposure and HLA in healthy donors. PCR involved 60 Vbeta and 13 Jbeta primers. Assay: immunoSEQ multiplex PCR; the TCRdb copy retains only in-frame clones and omits some. The table records about 76,000 clones, around two thirds of them present only once. Of note for this clone: Its target is not known.

V gave up 1 base and J gave up 3 bases; unmatched junction bases: 9. From germline, CDR1 is SGHAT and CDR2 FQNNGV. The CDR3 covers 16 residues. Regarding the study as a whole: In an earlier analysis, most TCR beta V segments were productive about 90% or about 30% of the time. Testing in vitro showed a few CMV-associated chains specific for CMV antigens. Among TCR beta chains, those listed as cytomegalovirus-associated numbered over 150.

The J gene is TRBJ2-7, the V gene TRBV11-2; TRBD2 agrees at 7 bases. The receptor comes from a man aged 60 to 69 in good health and CMV-seropositive. Sequencing input: PBMCs. CDR3 sequence: CASSLVGTNYNYEQYF. CDR3 nucleotides: TGTGCCAGCAGCTTAGTCGGGACTAACTATAACTACGAGCAGTACTTC.